This T cell receptor (beta chain) comes out of a study of a mutant IDH1 vaccine in newly diagnosed glioma. The time point here: week 23, last vaccination. Each dose of the vaccine consisted of 300 ug of mutant IDH1 20-mer peptide, with topical imiquimod. In germline, CDR1 is MNHEY, CDR2 SMNVEV (reference sequence). The CDR3 extends over 15 amino acids. Assay: immunoSEQ multiplex PCR; the TCRdb copy retains only in-frame clones and omits some. The data contain about 81,000 clones, approximately 85% of them singletons. As regards this clone: Antigen unknown.

Sequenced here: PBMCs, sampled from a glioma patient whose treatment included an IDH1 peptide vaccine. The V and J genes are TRBV27 and TRBJ2-5, with 8 positions matching TRBD1. The tail of the sequence fits TRBJ2-7 better, so the J call may be wrong. The source of this sequence is a man aged 30 to 45 with glioma. Some clones in this sample may be carry-over from other donors' samples. The CDR3 loop is CASSLRGRQAYEQYF. The CDR3 DNA is TGTGCCAGCAGCCTCAGGGGGCGCCAAGCTTACGAGCAGTACTTC.